This T cell receptor (beta chain) stems from a study of cytomegalovirus exposure and HLA in healthy donors. The PCR employed 60 Vbeta primers together with 13 Jbeta primers. Sequenced by immunoSEQ multiplex PCR; TCRdb stores in-frame clones only, minus some. The sample is made up of fewer than 150,000 clones, and the top ten hold approximately 2.4% of it. The CDR3 has 15 residues. The V gene's germline CDR1 is ENHRY and CDR2 SYGVKD. Trimming took 3 bases from V and 9 from J; bases not matched to a gene: 9. This receptor was identified in a man aged 40-49 years in good health and CMV-seronegative. This sequence joins TRBV10-3 and TRBJ1-4; 8 bases match TRBD1. The material sequenced was PBMCs. CDR3 sequence (DNA): TGTGCCATCAGTGAACAACAGGGGGACAGACAAAAACTGTTTTTT. Its protein is CAISEQQGDRQKLFF.